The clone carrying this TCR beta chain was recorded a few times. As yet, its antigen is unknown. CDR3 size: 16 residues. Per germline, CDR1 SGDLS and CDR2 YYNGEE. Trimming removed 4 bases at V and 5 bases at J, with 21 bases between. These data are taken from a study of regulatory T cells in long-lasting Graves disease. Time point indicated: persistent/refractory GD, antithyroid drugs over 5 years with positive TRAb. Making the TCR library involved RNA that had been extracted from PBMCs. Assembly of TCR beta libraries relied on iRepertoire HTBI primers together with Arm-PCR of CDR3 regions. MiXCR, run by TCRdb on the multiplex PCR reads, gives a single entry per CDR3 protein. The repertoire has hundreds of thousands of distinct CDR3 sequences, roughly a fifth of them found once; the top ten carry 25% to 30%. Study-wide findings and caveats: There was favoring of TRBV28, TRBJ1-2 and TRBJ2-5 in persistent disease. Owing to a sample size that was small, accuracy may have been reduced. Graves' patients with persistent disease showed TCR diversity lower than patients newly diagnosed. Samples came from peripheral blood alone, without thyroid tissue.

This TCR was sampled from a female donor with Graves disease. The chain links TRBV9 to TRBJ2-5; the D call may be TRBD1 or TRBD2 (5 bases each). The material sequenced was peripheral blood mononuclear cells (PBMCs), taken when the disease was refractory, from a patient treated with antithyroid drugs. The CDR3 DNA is TGTGCCAGCAGCCGAGCCGGACACACCTCGGGGGAGACCCAGTACTTC. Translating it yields CASSRAGHTSGETQYF.